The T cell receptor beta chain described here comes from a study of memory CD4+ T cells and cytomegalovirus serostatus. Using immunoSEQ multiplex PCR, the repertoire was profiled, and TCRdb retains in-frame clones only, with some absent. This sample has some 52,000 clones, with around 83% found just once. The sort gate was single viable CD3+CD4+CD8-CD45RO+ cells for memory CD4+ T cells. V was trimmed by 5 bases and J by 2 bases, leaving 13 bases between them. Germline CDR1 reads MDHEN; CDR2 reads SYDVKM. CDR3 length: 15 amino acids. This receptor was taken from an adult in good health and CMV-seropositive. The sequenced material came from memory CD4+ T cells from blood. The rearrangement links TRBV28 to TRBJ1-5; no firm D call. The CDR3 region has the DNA TGTGCCAGCAGTCCTCCGGGGAGTCGCAATCAGCCCCAGCATTTT. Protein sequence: CASSPPGSRNQPQHF.